This entry is about one T cell receptor beta chain. Trimming pared 5 bases from V and 4 bases from J, leaving 19 bases between. The germline V gene encodes CDR1 SGHNT and CDR2 YENEEA. The CDR3 covers 16 residues. TCRdb's table, derived via immunoSEQ multiplex PCR, lists solely in-frame clones and lacks some. The sample lists roughly 170,000 clones; more than 70% were seen once. This specimen belongs to a study of blood T cell repertoires in COVID-19. Study as a whole: T cells, B-cell-depleted T cells, or PBMCs supplied cDNA or gDNA.

V and J are TRBV11-3 and TRBJ2-3, with D maybe TRBD1 (6 bases). This receptor was obtained from a man aged 55 to 70 who had recovered from COVID-19. The specimen sequenced was PBMCs or T cells enriched from blood (not recorded which). As DNA, the CDR3 is TGTGCCAGCAGCCAGACGACAGGCCTCGAAGCAGATACGCAGTATTTT. Protein: CASSQTTGLEADTQYF.